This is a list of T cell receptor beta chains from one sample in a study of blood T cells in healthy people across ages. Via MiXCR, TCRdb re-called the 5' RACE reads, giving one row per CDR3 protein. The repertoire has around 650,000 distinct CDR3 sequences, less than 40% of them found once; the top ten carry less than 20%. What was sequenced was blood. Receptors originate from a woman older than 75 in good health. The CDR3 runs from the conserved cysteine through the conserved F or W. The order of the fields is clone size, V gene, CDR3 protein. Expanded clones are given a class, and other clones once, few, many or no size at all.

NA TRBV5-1 CASSLGDTDMQYF
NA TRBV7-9 CASSFSLGFQGTEAFF
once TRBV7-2 CASTSPAALEAFF
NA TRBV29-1 CSSRAGGKLFF
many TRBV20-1 CSARDQGRSVTEAFF
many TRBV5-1 CASSLDPDRSYEQYF
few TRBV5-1 CASSLAGMDNQPQHF
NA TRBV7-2 CASSLEALRDYEQYF
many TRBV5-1 CASKVSPSAMNTEAFF
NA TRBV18 CASSPEDWTEQYF
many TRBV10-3 CAISEPGQGFYEQYF
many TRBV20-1 CSASGTTNSPLHF
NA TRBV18 CASSPELNTEAFF
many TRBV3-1 CASSRDWRSDTQYF
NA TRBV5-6 CASSLGQGAQPQHF
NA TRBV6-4 CASSVEVGGGTEAFF
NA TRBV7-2 CASSPPGVKSSPLHF
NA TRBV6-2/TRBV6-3 CASSYSSRGNQPQHF
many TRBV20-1 CSASDATGGFSYEQYF
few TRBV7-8 CASSSSTSGIHNEQFF
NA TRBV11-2 CASSPPGQHYGYTF
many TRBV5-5 CASSSTTGNEQYF
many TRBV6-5 CASSPTGGKIGDEQYF
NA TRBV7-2 CASSRSRTSGGVKNIQYF
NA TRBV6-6 CASRHGMGNQPQHF
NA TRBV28 CASSFQRGDNEQFF
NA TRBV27 CASSLRLAGAYNEQFF
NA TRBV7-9 CANSPPRVNEQFF
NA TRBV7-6 CASSVTEDSSETQYF
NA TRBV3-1 CASSPNGGNTEAFF
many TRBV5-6 CASSYRVDTQYF
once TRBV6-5 CASSPVTNYGYTF
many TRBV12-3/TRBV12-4 CASSLGQGFNEQYF
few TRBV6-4 CASSDSTGARLGGYTF
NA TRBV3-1 CASSQVGTLGNTIYF
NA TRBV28 CASEKDSSYEQYF
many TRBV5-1 CASSPGALGTQYF
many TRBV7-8 CASLRGGDTDTQYF
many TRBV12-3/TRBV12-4 CASSPSGGAVSYNSPLHF
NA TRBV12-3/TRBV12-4 CAGSLAEGQANNEQFF
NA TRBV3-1 CASSHDPGQGLISIQYF
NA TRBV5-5 CASSPLAGSLGEQYF
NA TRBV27 CASSLSGHQAFSGNTIYF
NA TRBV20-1 CSAIVVGVLSYNEQFF
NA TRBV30 CAWSAGANSETFF
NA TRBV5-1 CASGLEIGELFF
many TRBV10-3 CAISEYPGSYGYTF
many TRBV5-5 CASSVNRDLGTDTQYF
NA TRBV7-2 CASSFDWDSGANVLTF